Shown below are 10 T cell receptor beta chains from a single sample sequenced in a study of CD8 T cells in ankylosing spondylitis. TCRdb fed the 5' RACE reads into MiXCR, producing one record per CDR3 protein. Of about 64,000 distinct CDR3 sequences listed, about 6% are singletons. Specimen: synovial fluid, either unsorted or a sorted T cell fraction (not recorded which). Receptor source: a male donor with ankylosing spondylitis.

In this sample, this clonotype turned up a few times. The CDR3 here is CASSMGTSPPNEQFF. DNA for the CDR3: TGTGCCAGTAGTATGGGGACCTCTCCCCCCAATGAGCAGTTCTTC. The genes are TRBV19 and TRBJ2-1; D possibly uses TRBD1 or TRBD2 (5 bases each). The CDR3 has 15 amino acids. V lost 3 bases to trimming and J lost 6 bases, with 15 bases between them. Germline-derived CDR1 and CDR2 are LNHDA and SQIVND (reference sequence).

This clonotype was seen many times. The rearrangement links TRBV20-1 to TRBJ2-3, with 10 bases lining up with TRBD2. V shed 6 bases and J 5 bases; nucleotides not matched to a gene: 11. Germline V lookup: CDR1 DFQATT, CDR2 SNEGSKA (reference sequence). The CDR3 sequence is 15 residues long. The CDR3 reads CSAQTSGRAGDTQYF. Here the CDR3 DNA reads TGCAGTGCCCAGACCAGCGGGAGGGCCGGAGATACGCAGTATTTT.

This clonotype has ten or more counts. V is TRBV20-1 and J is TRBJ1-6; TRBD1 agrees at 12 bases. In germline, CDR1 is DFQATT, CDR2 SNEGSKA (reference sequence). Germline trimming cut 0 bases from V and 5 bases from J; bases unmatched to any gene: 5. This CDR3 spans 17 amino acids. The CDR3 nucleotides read TGCAGTGCTAGAGATTACGGGACAGGGGGCAATAATTCACCCCTCCACTTT. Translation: CSARDYGTGGNNSPLHF.

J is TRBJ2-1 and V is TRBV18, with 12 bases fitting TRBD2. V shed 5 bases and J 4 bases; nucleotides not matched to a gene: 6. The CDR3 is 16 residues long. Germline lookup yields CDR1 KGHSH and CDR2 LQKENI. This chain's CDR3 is CASSSGTSGRYNEQFF. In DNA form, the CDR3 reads TGTGCCAGCTCATCAGGGACTAGCGGGCGATACAATGAGCAGTTCTTC.

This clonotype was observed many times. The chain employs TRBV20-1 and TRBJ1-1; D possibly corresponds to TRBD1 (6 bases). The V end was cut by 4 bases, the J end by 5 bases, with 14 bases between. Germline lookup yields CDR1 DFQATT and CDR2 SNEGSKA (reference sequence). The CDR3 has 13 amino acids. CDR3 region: CSATRDMWTEAFF. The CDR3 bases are TGCAGTGCTACACGGGACATGTGGACTGAAGCTTTCTTT.

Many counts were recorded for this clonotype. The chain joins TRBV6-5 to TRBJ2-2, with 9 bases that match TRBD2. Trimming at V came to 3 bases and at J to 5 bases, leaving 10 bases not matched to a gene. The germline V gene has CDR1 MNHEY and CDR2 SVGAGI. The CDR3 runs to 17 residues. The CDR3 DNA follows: TGTGCCAGCAGTTATGGAGCGGGAGGACCTCGTACCGGGGAGCTGTTTTTT. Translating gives CASSYGAGGPRTGELFF.

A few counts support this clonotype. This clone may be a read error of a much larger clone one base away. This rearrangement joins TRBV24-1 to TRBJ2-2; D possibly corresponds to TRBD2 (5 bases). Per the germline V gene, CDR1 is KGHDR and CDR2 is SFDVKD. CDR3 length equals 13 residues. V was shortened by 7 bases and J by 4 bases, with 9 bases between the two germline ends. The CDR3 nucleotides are TGTGCCACCAGGCGGGCGAGCACCGGGGAGCTGTTTTTT. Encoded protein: CATRRASTGELFF.

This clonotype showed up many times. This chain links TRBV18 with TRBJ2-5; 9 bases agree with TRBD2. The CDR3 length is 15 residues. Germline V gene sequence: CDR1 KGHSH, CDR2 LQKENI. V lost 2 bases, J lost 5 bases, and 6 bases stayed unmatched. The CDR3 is CASSPFSGSLETQYF. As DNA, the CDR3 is TGTGCCAGCTCACCATTTAGCGGGAGTTTGGAGACCCAGTACTTC. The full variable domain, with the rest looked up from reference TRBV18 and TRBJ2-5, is NAGVMQNPRHLVRRRGQEARLRCSPMKGHSHVYWYRQLPEEGLKFMVYLQKENIIDESGMPKERFSAEFPKEGPSILRIQQVVRGDSAAYFCASSPFSGSLETQYFGPGTRLLVL.

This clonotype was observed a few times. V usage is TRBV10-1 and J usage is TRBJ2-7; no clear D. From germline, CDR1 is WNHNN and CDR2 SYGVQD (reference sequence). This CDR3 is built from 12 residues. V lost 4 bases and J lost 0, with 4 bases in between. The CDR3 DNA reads TGCGCCAGCAGTGTCAGCTCCTACGAGCAGTACTTC. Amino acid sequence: CASSVSSYEQYF.

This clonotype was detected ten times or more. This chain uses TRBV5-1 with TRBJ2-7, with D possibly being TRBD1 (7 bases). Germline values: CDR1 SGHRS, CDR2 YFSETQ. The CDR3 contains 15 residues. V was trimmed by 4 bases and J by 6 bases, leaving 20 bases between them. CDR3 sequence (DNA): TGCGCCAGCAGCGGGGGGTTCGGGACAGCCTTCGAGCAGTACTTC. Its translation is CASSGGFGTAFEQYF. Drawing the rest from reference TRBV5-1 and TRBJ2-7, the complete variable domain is KAGVTQTPRYLIKTRGQQVTLSCSPISGHRSVSWYQQTPGQGLQFLFEYFSETQRNKGNFPGRFSGRQFSNSRSEMNVSTLELGDSALYLCASSGGFGTAFEQYFGPGTRLTVT.